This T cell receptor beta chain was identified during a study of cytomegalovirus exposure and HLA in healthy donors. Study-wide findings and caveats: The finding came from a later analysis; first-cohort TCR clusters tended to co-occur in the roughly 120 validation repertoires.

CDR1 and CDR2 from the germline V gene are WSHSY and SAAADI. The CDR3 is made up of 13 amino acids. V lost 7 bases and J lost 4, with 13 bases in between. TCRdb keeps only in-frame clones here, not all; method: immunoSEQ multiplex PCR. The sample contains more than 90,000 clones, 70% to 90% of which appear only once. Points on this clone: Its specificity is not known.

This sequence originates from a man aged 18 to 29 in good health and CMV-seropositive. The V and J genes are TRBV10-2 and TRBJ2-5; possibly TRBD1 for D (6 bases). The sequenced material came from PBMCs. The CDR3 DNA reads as TGCGCCAGCAAGCGACAGGACGGAGAGACCCAGTACTTC. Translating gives CASKRQDGETQYF.